This TCR beta chain was observed in a study of T cell responses to AZD1222 COVID-19 vaccine. Study information: Analysis merged second doses at about 4 or about 12 weeks. Points from the study as a whole: Only a handful of AZD1222 recipients were seropositive at baseline. Spike-specific TCR breadth rose after two AZD1222 doses, and depth rose as well. Clonal diversity was possibly underestimated, and the donors were mostly white British, with more females.

Comment on this clone: Its antigen remains unidentified.

Clones were sequenced by immunoSEQ multiplex PCR, and TCRdb holds only the in-frame ones, with some missing. Among roughly 70,000 clones, roughly four fifths were seen once, and the ten largest hold around 5%. The CDR3 covers 15 residues. In germline, CDR1 is SGHAT, CDR2 FQNNGV. V lost 2 bases to trimming and J lost 5 bases; unmatched junction nucleotides: 6. The sample was peripheral blood, taken on day 0 of AZD1222 vaccination. V and J are TRBV11-2 and TRBJ2-5, with 9 bases aligning to TRBD1. This receptor was obtained from an adult in good health. Here the CDR3 reads CASSLSTGGLETQYF. CDR3 sequence (DNA): TGTGCCAGCAGCTTATCAACAGGGGGCTTGGAGACCCAGTACTTC.